This T cell receptor beta chain derives from a study of beta chain features in type 1 diabetes. Study conclusions and caveats: The study left unresolved whether HLA type influences TCRB rearrangement.

Trimming removed 4 bases from V and 3 bases from J; junction bases left unmatched: 14. The CDR3 loop spans 17 amino acids. Every isolated RNA sample was fully reverse transcribed, so sequencing captured expressed TCRB transcripts. Clones were read by immunoSEQ multiplex PCR, and TCRdb kept only the in-frame ones, dropping some. The sample gives about 330,000 clones, 9.5% to 12% of which show up once; 0.015% is in the top ten. Researchers reported sorting CD4+ naive, central memory, regulatory and stem cell-like memory cells via CD45RO/CCR7/CD25/CD127/CD95/CD27. Turning to this clone: Its antigen is as yet unknown.

Sequenced material: naive CD4+ T cells from blood. The V call is TRBV23-1, the J call TRBJ1-1; 7 nucleotides agree with TRBD1. TRBV23-1 is noted as an ORF with a role that remains uncertain. The sequence was obtained from a woman younger than 45 in good health. The CDR3 nucleotides are TGCGCCAGCAGTCTCTCCGGTCGACAGGGAGTTTACACTGAAGCTTTCTTT. This sequence encodes CASSLSGRQGVYTEAFF.